These T cell receptor beta chains were read from a single sample in a study of shared T cell receptors in the human thymus. Using immunoSEQ multiplex PCR, the repertoire was profiled, and TCRdb retains in-frame clones only, with some absent. The repertoire holds about 660,000 clones, approximately 89% seen once, with 0.0094% in the top ten. In addition, the sample was reused for a study of human thymus T cells.

Sequenced sample: thymocytes. All receptors derive from a boy under two years old with a congenital heart defect. Both conserved end residues are trimmed from each CDR3.

J,V,CDR3
TRBJ2-6,TRBV6-5,AAREATSGANVLT
TRBJ2-1,TRBV27,ASSPGQGDYNEQF
TRBJ1-1,TRBV15,ATSRAGHESEAF
TRBJ2-3,TRBV4-1,ASTSSGGATGGTDTQY
TRBJ2-7,TRBV15,ATSREWSERNGWVSYEQY
TRBJ2-3,TRBV11-2,ASSSTREWADTQY
TRBJ2-1,TRBV5-8,ASSPNYGEQF
TRBJ1-2,TRBV9,ASSASRDRGRRGEGYT
TRBJ1-4,TRBV6-1,ASRTGRCEKLF
TRBJ2-7,TRBV15,ATSRRQANRGGVYEQY
TRBJ1-2,TRBV6-4,ASRPPGRPGRGGYT
TRBJ1-2,TRBV7-9,ASGPDRVEFNGYT
TRBJ1-2,TRBV30,AWSTTPDRDVWANYGYT
TRBJ1-6,TRBV7-2,ASAQFPRNGTYNSPLH
TRBJ2-3,TRBV9,ASSSSFRDTQY
TRBJ2-7,TRBV21-1,ASSKGEAAEIYEQY
TRBJ2-7,TRBV5-1,ASSRQGCRLGEQY
TRBJ1-1,TRBV28,ASSGGLNTEAF
TRBJ2-3,TRBV9,ASSVVGGGGTDTQY
TRBJ1-5,TRBV28,ATNDRGRGQPQH
TRBJ2-7,TRBV11-2,ASSLESSRGTTPQY
TRBJ2-7,TRBV27,ASSEGRLAGDFGVQY
TRBJ1-2,TRBV10-3,AISTEVNPYYGYT
TRBJ2-4,TRBV28,ASSLPFAGTKNIQY
TRBJ1-2,TRBV10-3,AISESGSGYT
TRBJ2-2,TRBV28,ASSSETGGRNTGELF
TRBJ2-1,TRBV5-6,ASSLVWRLGAREQF
TRBJ1-3,TRBV25-1,ASSGVGAAGNTIY
TRBJ2-5,TRBV14,ASSRTRQETQY